These 32 T cell receptor beta chains came from one sample sequenced in a study of blood T cell repertoires in COVID-19. TCRdb's table, derived via immunoSEQ multiplex PCR, lists solely in-frame clones and lacks some. The data hold over 200,000 clones, with 70% to 90% observed a single time. The specimen was PBMCs or T cells enriched from blood (not recorded which). All receptors come from a young man who had recovered from COVID-19.

The V gene is TRBV5-4, the J gene TRBJ2-1; 16 bases are a match to TRBD2. Germline values: CDR1 SGHNT, CDR2 YYREEE (reference sequence). V was clipped by 3 bases and J by 2 bases; unmatched bases: 2. This CDR3 region has 17 residues. The DNA for the CDR3 is TGTGCCAGCAGCTGGGGACTAGCGGGGGGGCCCTACAATGAGCAGTTCTTC. Translated, it gives CASSWGLAGGPYNEQFF.

The genes are TRBV19 and TRBJ1-5, with 10 nucleotides matching TRBD1. From germline, CDR1 is LNHDA and CDR2 SQIVND (reference sequence). The trim removed 4 bases at V and 7 bases at J, leaving 4 bases unmatched. The CDR3 sequence is 14 residues long. CDR3: CASSTTGGGQPQHF. The DNA of the CDR3 is TGTGCCAGTAGTACGACAGGGGGCGGGCAGCCCCAGCATTTT.

V is TRBV13 and J is TRBJ1-3, with TRBD1 matching over 8 bases. The J segment lost 3 bases and the V segment lost 6 bases, leaving 1 base of the junction unmatched. CDR1 is PRHDT, CDR2 FYEKMQ, per germline (reference sequence). CDR3 length: 13 amino acids. As DNA, the CDR3 is TGTGCCAGCAGTGACAGGGGTGGAAACACCATATATTTT. Translating it yields CASSDRGGNTIYF.

The genes are TRBV9 and TRBJ2-7; TRBD2 agrees at 9 bases. The CDR3 sequence is 16 residues long. V shed 6 bases, J shed 0 bases, and the junction held 10 bases outside the gene matches. The germline V gene encodes CDR1 SGDLS and CDR2 YYNGEE. Here the CDR3 reads CASKPGSGRSSYEQYF. DNA of the CDR3: TGTGCCAGCAAACCGGGGAGCGGGAGGAGCTCCTACGAGCAGTACTTC.

V and J are TRBV5-1 and TRBJ1-3; D unclear. Germline V gene sequence: CDR1 SGHRS, CDR2 YFSETQ. The CDR3 is made up of 14 amino acids. Trimming pared 0 bases from V and 2 bases from J, leaving 6 bases between. The CDR3 region is CASSLGGPGNTIYF. For the CDR3, the DNA is TGCGCCAGCAGCTTGGGAGGGCCTGGAAACACCATATATTTT.

This clone has just one count. The gene calls are TRBV12-3 or TRBV12-4 and TRBJ1-1; D uncertain. Trimming removed 5 bases at V and 7 bases at J, with 11 bases between. The CDR3 contains 12 residues. Written as DNA, the CDR3 is TGTGCCAGCAGTCCCTCCCCTGTTGAAGCTTTCTTT. Its protein is CASSPSPVEAFF.

V and J are TRBV7-2 and TRBJ2-3; TRBD2 agrees at 8 bases. J gave up 6 bases and V 3 bases, and 8 bases lay outside the gene matches. There are 15 residues in the CDR3. Germline-derived CDR1 and CDR2 are SGHTA and FQGNSA. The CDR3 spells CASSLSGGAGDTQYF. The CDR3 DNA follows: TGTGCCAGCAGCTTGTCCGGGGGGGCAGGGGATACGCAGTATTTT.

The count of this clone is one. The chain is built from TRBV11-3 and TRBJ1-1, with D possibly being TRBD1 (5 bases). The germline V gene encodes CDR1 SGHNT and CDR2 YENEEA. Trimming pared 1 base from V and 2 bases from J, leaving 8 bases between. This CDR3 comprises 14 residues. CDR3 DNA sequence: TGTGCCAGCAGCTTAGGGGGGGATAACACTGAAGCTTTCTTT. Its translation: CASSLGGDNTEAFF.

This clone was detected only once. The V and J genes are TRBV12-3 or TRBV12-4 and TRBJ1-6; D possibly corresponds to TRBD1 (5 bases). Trimming cost V 7 bases and J 3 bases, with 7 bases left between them. The CDR3 sequence is 13 residues long. The CDR3 loop is CASTTDYNSPLHF. The CDR3 DNA follows: TGTGCCAGCACGACAGACTATAATTCACCCCTCCACTTT.

This chain connects TRBV19 to TRBJ1-3; no firm D call. This CDR3 comprises 11 residues. Germline V gives CDR1 LNHDA, CDR2 SQIVND (reference sequence). V lost 10 bases to trimming and J lost 3 bases, with 7 bases between them. The CDR3 spells CATQDGNTIYF. DNA for the CDR3: TGTGCCACCCAGGATGGAAACACCATATATTTT.

V and J are TRBV30 and TRBJ2-1, with D hard to call. The V gene lost 0 bases and the J gene lost 8 bases, with 5 bases spanning the gap. Germline lookup yields CDR1 GTSNPN and CDR2 SVGIG (reference sequence). This CDR3 comprises 11 residues. The CDR3 nucleotides read TGTGCCTGGAGTGTCACGGATGAGCAGTTCTTC. Amino acids: CAWSVTDEQFF.

This clone was observed a single time. The chain carries TRBV5-1 and TRBJ2-5, with D possibly being TRBD1 (6 bases). Germline lookup yields CDR1 SGHRS and CDR2 YFSETQ. Trimming took off 0 bases at V and 5 bases at J, with 17 bases between the two ends. The CDR3 is 16 residues long. Here the CDR3 DNA reads TGCGCCAGCAGCTTGGAAGTGGGCAGGGGATTGGAGACCCAGTACTTC. Translating gives CASSLEVGRGLETQYF.

This chain links TRBV30 with TRBJ1-6; maybe TRBD1 (5 bases). CDR1 is GTSNPN, CDR2 SVGIG, per germline (reference sequence). V lost 4 bases, J lost 6 bases, and 7 bases lay in between. The CDR3 has 12 residues. The CDR3 region has the DNA TGTGCCTGGACAGGGTCTAATTCACCCCTCCACTTT. Its protein product is CAWTGSNSPLHF.

The gene calls are TRBV9 and TRBJ2-1; TRBD1 aligns across 9 bases. The CDR3 length is 15 residues. V shed 2 bases and J 4 bases; nucleotides not matched to a gene: 4. Germline lookup yields CDR1 SGDLS and CDR2 YYNGEE. CDR3 nucleotides: TGTGCCAGCAGCGTCCGGGACAGGGTTTACAATGAGCAGTTCTTC. As protein: CASSVRDRVYNEQFF.

This clone appeared a few times. V usage is TRBV5-4 and J usage is TRBJ2-1; D is possibly TRBD1 (6 bases). Trimming removed 0 bases at V and 1 base at J, with 14 bases between. This CDR3 is 17 amino acids long. Germline assignment: CDR1 SGHNT and CDR2 YYREEE (reference sequence). As DNA, the CDR3 is TGTGCCAGCAGCTTGGGGCTCAGGGGCGGTTCCTACAATGAGCAGTTCTTC. Protein: CASSLGLRGGSYNEQFF.

The genes are TRBV6-5 and TRBJ2-7; 11 nucleotides match TRBD2. V lost 7 bases, J lost 7 bases, and 12 bases stayed unmatched. Germline lookup yields CDR1 MNHEY and CDR2 SVGAGI. The CDR3 has 15 amino acids. The CDR3 sequence is CASKLAGGNYGEQYF. As DNA, the CDR3 is TGTGCCAGCAAGTTAGCGGGAGGGAACTACGGGGAGCAGTACTTC.

The chain links TRBV27 to TRBJ2-2, with a weak D call TRBD2 (6 bases). The V and J ends lost 3 bases and 0 bases respectively, with 11 bases between them. The germline V gene encodes CDR1 MNHEY and CDR2 SMNVEV (reference sequence). The CDR3 loop spans 16 amino acids. This CDR3 reads CASSFSSASNTGELFF. The CDR3 region has the DNA TGTGCCAGCAGTTTTTCTAGCGCGTCGAACACCGGGGAGCTGTTTTTT.

This clone was observed a single time. This chain uses TRBV11-3 with TRBJ2-5; TRBD1 matches 10 bases. CDR1 and CDR2 from the germline V gene are SGHNT and YENEEA. After removal of 5 bases from V and 5 bases from J, the junction contained 5 bases not matched to a gene. The CDR3 extends over 14 amino acids. The CDR3 DNA reads as TGTGCCAGCAGCAGACAGGGGGCGGGGGAGACCCAGTACTTC. Translated, it gives CASSRQGAGETQYF. The full variable domain, completed using reference TRBV11-3 and TRBJ2-5, is EAGVVQSPRYKIIEKKQPVAFWCNPISGHNTLYWYLQNLGQGPELLIRYENEEAVDDSQLPKDRFSAERLKGVDSTLKIQPAELGDSAVYLCASSRQGAGETQYFGPGTRLLVL.

The chain joins TRBV11-2 to TRBJ2-7; weak D call: TRBD1 (6 bases). With 5 bases removed from V and 0 bases from J, the gap between germline ends came to 17 bases. Germline CDR1 SGHAT, CDR2 FQNNGV. This CDR3 is built from 16 residues. For the CDR3, the DNA is TGTGCCAGCAGCCTAAAGGGGAAGGGGGTCTCCTACGAGCAGTACTTC. It is translated as CASSLKGKGVSYEQYF.

This chain links TRBV9 with TRBJ2-2; the match to TRBD2 covers 9 bases. This CDR3 comprises 16 residues. Germline trimming cut 3 bases from V and 2 bases from J; bases unmatched to any gene: 5. Germline values: CDR1 SGDLS, CDR2 YYNGEE. In DNA form, the CDR3 reads TGTGCCAGCAGCGCCCCCGGGACTAGCAACACCGGGGAGCTGTTTTTT. Its protein is CASSAPGTSNTGELFF.

The chain links TRBV3-1 (or the pseudogene TRBV3-2) to TRBJ2-5, with D unclear. V gave up 3 bases and J gave up 2 bases, with 13 bases separating them. The CDR3 is 15 residues long. The germline CDR1 and CDR2 sequences are LGHDT and YNNKEL (reference sequence). Here the CDR3 reads CASSHGLADQETQYF. CDR3 coding DNA: TGTGCCAGCAGCCATGGCCTGGCAGATCAAGAGACCCAGTACTTC.

The chain has TRBV7-8 and TRBJ2-3; tentatively, D is TRBD2 (7 bases). Germline lookup yields CDR1 SGHVS and CDR2 FQNEAQ. V lost 2 bases and J 4 bases, leaving 16 bases between the germline ends. The CDR3 has 16 amino acids. CDR3 DNA sequence: TGTGCCAGCAGCTTACTAGCGTGGGGGGGCGCAGATACGCAGTATTTT. Encoded protein: CASSLLAWGGADTQYF.

The chain combines TRBV28 with TRBJ2-3; the match to TRBD2 covers 15 bases. CDR3 length equals 16 residues. Germline CDR1 is MDHEN and CDR2 is SYDVKM. The V segment lost 4 bases and the J segment 11 bases; nucleotides outside the gene matches: 10. The CDR3 protein is CASSSWTSGGAQLQYF. CDR3 nucleotide sequence: TGTGCCAGCAGTTCGTGGACTAGCGGGGGGGCCCAACTGCAGTATTTT.

The chain links TRBV19 to TRBJ2-3, with D tentatively TRBD2 (6 bases). V lost 9 bases and J lost 8, with 33 bases in between. The CDR3 consists of 18 residues. Germline V gives CDR1 LNHDA, CDR2 SQIVND (reference sequence). CDR3 bases: TGTGCCAGAAAAGGGGCTTTGGGACTCGACTTCCGACCGGGTACGCAGTATTTT. Protein sequence: CARKGALGLDFRPGTQYF.

The CDR3 protein is CASMREAGELFF. The DNA of the CDR3 is TGTGCCAGCATGAGGGAAGCCGGGGAGCTGTTTTTT. This sequence joins TRBV2 and TRBJ2-2; possible D gene TRBD2, 5 bases. There are 12 residues in the CDR3. The V end was cut by 7 bases, the J end by 6 bases, with 9 bases between. Germline CDR1 and CDR2: SNHLY and FYNNEI. Together with reference TRBV2 and TRBJ2-2, the CDR3 gives the full variable domain: EPEVTQTPSHQVTQMGQEVILRCVPISNHLYFYWYRQILGQKVEFLVSFYNNEISEKSEIFDDQFSVERPDGSNFTLKIRSTKLEDSAMYFCASMREAGELFFGEGSRLTVL.

J is TRBJ2-7 and V is TRBV30; 7 positions match TRBD1. Germline CDR1 GTSNPN, CDR2 SVGIG (reference sequence). The CDR3 is 14 residues long. Trimming took 2 bases from V and 4 from J; bases not matched to a gene: 8. CDR3 in DNA: TGTGCCTGGAGTCCGGGGACAGATTCTTACGAGCAGTACTTC. Translated: CAWSPGTDSYEQYF.

This clone was seen more than once but under ten times. The chain combines TRBV18 with TRBJ1-6, with TRBD1 matching 9 bases. CDR3 length: 16 residues. J gave up 7 bases and V 2 bases, and 6 bases lay outside the gene matches. Looked up from germline, CDR1 is KGHSH and CDR2 is LQKENI. The CDR3 nucleotides are TGTGCCAGCTCACCAAAAGGACAGGGGTCGAATTCACCCCTCCACTTT. It translates to CASSPKGQGSNSPLHF.

This clone showed up just a few times. The J gene is TRBJ2-4, the V gene TRBV2, with 10 bases identical to TRBD2. The CDR3 covers 17 residues. Germline loops: CDR1 SNHLY, CDR2 FYNNEI. Losses at the gene ends were 3 bases for V and 3 bases for J; bases not matched to a gene: 8. The CDR3 spells CASSDKFASGGKNIQYF. CDR3 DNA: TGTGCCAGCAGTGATAAGTTTGCTAGCGGGGGCAAAAACATTCAGTACTTC.

The rearrangement joins TRBV30 to TRBJ2-7; no clear D. V was cut by 4 bases and J by 1 base, with 11 bases left in between. The CDR3 sequence is 13 residues long. Per the germline V gene, CDR1 is GTSNPN and CDR2 is SVGIG (reference sequence). In DNA form, the CDR3 reads TGTGCCTGGATTGACTCCGGTTCCTACGAGCAGTACTTC. This encodes CAWIDSGSYEQYF.

V and J are TRBV19 and TRBJ2-4; 9 positions match TRBD2. With 4 bases clipped from V and 3 bases from J, the junction kept 1 base outside the gene matches. The CDR3 loop spans 14 amino acids. CDR1 is LNHDA and CDR2 is SQIVND in the germline V gene (reference sequence). Here the CDR3 reads CASSSGRGKNIQYF. CDR3 nucleotides: TGTGCCAGTAGTAGCGGGAGGGGCAAAAACATTCAGTACTTC.

This chain connects TRBV30 to TRBJ1-5; no firm D call. This CDR3 contains 13 residues. CDR1 is GTSNPN and CDR2 is SVGIG in the germline V gene (reference sequence). V shed 4 bases and J shed 1 base, with 8 bases lying between them. CDR3 sequence: CAWKEGSNQPQHF. DNA of the CDR3: TGTGCCTGGAAAGAGGGAAGCAATCAGCCCCAGCATTTT. The whole variable domain, remainder taken from reference TRBV30 and TRBJ1-5, is SQTIHQWPATLVQPVGSPLSLECTVEGTSNPNLYWYRQAAGRGLQLLFYSVGIGQISSEVPQNLSASRPQDRQFILSSKKLLLSDSGFYLCAWKEGSNQPQHFGDGTRLSIL.

The chain recombines TRBV2 with TRBJ2-3; 9 bases agree with TRBD2. The CDR3 consists of 16 residues. V trimming: 0 bases; J trimming: 3 bases; junction bases outside the gene matches: 4. CDR1 SNHLY and CDR2 FYNNEI come from the germline V gene. CDR3 in DNA: TGTGCCAGCAGTGAAGCGCGAAGCGGGGGGACAGATACGCAGTATTTT. It yields the protein CASSEARSGGTDTQYF.